The T cell receptor beta chain described here comes from a study of read filtering for tumor transcriptome and immune sequencing. Trimming removed 5 bases from V and 2 bases from J; junction bases left unmatched: 5. This CDR3 spans 15 amino acids. The germline V gene encodes CDR1 LNHDA and CDR2 SQIVND (reference sequence). The library was built from roughly 400 ng RNA with molecular barcoded adaptors for alpha/delta and beta/gamma chains. Each CDR3 protein is one row after TCRdb ran MiXCR on the reads. The table shows some 120,000 distinct CDR3 sequences, with approximately 12% occurring only once. Regarding the study as a whole: Correlation between methods rose after single-read clonotypes were removed. Single-read clonotypes: roughly four fifths of IR-seq clonotypes (about 3.5% of reads), 65% to 75% of RNA-seq clonotypes (around 45% of reads). RNA-seq captured clonotypes less deeply and reliably than IR-seq.

This clonotype came up a few times. Its antigen remains unknown. The clonotype comes from a donor at least 40 years old with multiple myeloma. Source material: a population of CD138-negative cells sorted from bone marrow. The chain combines TRBV19 with TRBJ2-5, with 10 nucleotides matching TRBD1. This CDR3 reads CASSSWTGGQETQYF. CDR3 in DNA: TGTGCCAGTAGTTCCTGGACAGGGGGGCAAGAGACCCAGTACTTC.